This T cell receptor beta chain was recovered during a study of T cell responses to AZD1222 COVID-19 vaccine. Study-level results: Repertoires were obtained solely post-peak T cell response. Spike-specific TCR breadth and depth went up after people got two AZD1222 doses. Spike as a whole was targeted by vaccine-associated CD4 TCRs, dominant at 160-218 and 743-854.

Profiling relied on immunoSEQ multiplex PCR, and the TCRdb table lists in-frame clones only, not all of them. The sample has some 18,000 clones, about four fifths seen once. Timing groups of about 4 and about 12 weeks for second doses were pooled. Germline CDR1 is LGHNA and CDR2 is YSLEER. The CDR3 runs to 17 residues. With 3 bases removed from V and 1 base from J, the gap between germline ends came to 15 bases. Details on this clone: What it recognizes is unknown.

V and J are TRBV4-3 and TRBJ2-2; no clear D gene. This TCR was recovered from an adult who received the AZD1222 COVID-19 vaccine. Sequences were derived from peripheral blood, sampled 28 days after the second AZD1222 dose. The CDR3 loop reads CASSQARTYLNTGELFF. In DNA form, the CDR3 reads TGCGCCAGCAGCCAGGCCAGGACGTACTTGAACACCGGGGAGCTGTTTTTT.